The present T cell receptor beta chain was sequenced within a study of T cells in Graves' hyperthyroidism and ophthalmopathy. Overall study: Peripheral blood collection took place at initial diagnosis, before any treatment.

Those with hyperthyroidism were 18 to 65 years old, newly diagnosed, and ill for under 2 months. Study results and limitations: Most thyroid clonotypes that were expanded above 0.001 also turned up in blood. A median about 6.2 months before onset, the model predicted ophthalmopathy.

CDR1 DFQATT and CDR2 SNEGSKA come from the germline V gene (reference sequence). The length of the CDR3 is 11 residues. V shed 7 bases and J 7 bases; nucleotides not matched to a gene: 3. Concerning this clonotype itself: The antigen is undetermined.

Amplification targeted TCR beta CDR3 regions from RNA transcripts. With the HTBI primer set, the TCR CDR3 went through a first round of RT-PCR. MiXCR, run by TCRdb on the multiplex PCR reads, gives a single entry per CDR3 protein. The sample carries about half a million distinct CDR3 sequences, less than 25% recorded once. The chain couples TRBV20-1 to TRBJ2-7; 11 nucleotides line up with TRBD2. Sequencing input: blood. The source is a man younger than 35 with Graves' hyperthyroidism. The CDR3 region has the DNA TGCAGTGTAGCTAGCGGGAGGGAGCAGTACTTC. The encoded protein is CSVASGREQYF.